The sequence of this TCR beta chain was determined in a study of shared clonotypes between healthy human individuals. Germline-derived CDR1 and CDR2 are LGHNT and FRNRAP. V lost 2 bases, J lost 4 bases, and 15 bases stayed unmatched. The length of the CDR3 is 18 residues. Cells designated naive CD8 were CD45RO-negative and were positively selected for CCR7, with terminally differentiated effector memory CD45RA+ cells excluded. Sequencing was performed with immunoSEQ multiplex PCR; in TCRdb, only in-frame clones are kept and a portion is missing. The sample includes about 2,200,000 clones, around 93% of them seen just once.

Sequencing input: naive CD8+ T cells from PBMCs. The chain joins TRBV12-5 to TRBJ2-5, with 8 bases that match TRBD1. This TCR derives from a man aged 18 to 29 in good health. Some clones in this sample may be carry-over from other donors' samples. The CDR3 spells CASGLSLPTGAPRETQYF. For the CDR3, the DNA is TGTGCTAGTGGTTTGTCCTTACCGACAGGGGCGCCAAGAGAGACCCAGTACTTC.